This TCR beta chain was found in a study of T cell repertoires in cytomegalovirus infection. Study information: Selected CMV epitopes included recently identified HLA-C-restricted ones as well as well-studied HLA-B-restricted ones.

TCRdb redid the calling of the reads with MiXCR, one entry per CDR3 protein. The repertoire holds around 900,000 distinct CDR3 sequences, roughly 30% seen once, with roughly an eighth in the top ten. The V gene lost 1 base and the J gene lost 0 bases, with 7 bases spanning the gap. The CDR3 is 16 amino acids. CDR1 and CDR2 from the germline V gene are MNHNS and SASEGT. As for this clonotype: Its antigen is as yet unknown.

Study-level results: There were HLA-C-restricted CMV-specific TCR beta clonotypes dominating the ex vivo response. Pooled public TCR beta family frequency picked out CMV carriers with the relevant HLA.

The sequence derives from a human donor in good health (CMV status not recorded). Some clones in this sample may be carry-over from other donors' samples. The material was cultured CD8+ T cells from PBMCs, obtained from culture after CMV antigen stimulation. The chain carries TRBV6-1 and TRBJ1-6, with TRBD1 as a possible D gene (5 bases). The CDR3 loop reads CASSEDQGSYNSPLHF. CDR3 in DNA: TGTGCCAGCAGTGAAGATCAGGGCTCCTATAATTCACCCCTCCACTTT.